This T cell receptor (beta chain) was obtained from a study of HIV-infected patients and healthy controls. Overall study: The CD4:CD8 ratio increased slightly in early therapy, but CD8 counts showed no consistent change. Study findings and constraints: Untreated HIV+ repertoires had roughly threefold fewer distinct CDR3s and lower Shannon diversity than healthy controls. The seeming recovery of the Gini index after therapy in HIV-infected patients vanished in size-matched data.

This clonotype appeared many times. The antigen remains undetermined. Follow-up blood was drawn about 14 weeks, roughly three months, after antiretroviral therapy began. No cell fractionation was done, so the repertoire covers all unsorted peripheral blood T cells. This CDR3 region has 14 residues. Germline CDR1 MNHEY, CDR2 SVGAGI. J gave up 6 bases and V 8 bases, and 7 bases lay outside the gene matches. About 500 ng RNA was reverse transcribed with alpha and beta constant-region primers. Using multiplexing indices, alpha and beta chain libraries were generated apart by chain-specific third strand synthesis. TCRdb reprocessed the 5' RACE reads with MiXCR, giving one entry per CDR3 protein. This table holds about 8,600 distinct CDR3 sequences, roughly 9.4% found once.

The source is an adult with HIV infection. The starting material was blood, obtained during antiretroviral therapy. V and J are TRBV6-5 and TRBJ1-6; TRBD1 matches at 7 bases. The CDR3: CASRTGEFNSPLHF. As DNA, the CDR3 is TGTGCCAGCCGAACAGGGGAATTTAATTCACCCCTCCACTTT.